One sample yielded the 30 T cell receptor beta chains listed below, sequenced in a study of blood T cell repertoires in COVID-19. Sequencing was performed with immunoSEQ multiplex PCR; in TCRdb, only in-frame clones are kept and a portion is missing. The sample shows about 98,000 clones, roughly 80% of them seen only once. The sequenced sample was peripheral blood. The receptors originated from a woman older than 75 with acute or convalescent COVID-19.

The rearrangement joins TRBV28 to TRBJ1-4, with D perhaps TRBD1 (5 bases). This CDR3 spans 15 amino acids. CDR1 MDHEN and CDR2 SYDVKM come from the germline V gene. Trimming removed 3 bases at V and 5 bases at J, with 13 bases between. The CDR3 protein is CASSLVGRANEKLFF. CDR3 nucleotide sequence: TGTGCCAGCAGTTTGGTGGGCAGGGCGAATGAAAAACTGTTTTTT. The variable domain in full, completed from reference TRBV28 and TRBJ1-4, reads DVKVTQSSRYLVKRTGEKVFLECVQDMDHENMFWYRQDPGLGLRLIYFSYDVKMKEKGDIPEGYSVSREKKERFSLILESASTNQTSMYLCASSLVGRANEKLFFGSGTQLSVL.

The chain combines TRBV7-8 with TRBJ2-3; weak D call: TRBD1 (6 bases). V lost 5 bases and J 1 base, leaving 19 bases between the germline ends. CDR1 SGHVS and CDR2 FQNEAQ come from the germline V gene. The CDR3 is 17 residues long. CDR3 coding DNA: TGTGCCAGCAGCACCCGGGACACCCAAAGGGGCACAGATACGCAGTATTTT. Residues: CASSTRDTQRGTDTQYF.

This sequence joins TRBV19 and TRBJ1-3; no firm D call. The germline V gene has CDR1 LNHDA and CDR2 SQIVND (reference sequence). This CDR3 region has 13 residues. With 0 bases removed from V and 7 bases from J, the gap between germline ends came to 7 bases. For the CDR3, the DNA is TGTGCCAGTAGTATAGAAAAGCGGAACACCATATATTTT. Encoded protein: CASSIEKRNTIYF.

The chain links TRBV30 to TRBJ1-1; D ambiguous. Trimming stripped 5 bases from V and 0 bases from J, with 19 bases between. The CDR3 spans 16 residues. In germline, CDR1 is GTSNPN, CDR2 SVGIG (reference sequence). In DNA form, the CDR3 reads TGTGCCTGGCCAAGAGGGCAGAAAGCCATGAACACTGAAGCTTTCTTT. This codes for CAWPRGQKAMNTEAFF. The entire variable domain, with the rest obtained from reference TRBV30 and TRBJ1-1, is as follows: SQTIHQWPATLVQPVGSPLSLECTVEGTSNPNLYWYRQAAGRGLQLLFYSVGIGQISSEVPQNLSASRPQDRQFILSSKKLLLSDSGFYLCAWPRGQKAMNTEAFFGQGTRLTVV.

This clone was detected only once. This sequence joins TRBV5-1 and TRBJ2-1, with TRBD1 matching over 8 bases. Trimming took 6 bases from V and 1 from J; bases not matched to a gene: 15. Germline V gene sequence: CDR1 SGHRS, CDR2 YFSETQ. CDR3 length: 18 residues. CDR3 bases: TGCGCCAGCACCCCGCGCCAACAGGGGGGCACTTCCTACAATGAGCAGTTCTTC. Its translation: CASTPRQQGGTSYNEQFF.

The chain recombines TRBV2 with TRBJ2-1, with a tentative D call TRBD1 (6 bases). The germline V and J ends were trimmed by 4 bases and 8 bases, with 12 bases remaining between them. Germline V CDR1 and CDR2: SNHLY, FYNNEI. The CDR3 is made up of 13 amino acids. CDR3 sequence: CASSGQDWDEQFF. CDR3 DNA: TGTGCCAGCAGTGGACAGGATTGGGATGAGCAGTTCTTC.

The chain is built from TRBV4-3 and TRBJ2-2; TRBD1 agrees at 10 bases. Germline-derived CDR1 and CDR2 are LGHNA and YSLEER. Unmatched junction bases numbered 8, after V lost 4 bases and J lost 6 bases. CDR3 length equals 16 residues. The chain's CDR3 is CASSPRTGGGSGELFF. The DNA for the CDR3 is TGCGCCAGCAGCCCTCGGACAGGGGGGGGGTCCGGGGAGCTGTTTTTT.

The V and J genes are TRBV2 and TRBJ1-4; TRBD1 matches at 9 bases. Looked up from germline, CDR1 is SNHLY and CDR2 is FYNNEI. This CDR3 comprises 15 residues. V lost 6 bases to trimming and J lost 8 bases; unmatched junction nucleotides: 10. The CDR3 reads CASRLQGGQGEKLFF. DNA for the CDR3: TGTGCCAGCAGGCTACAGGGCGGACAGGGGGAAAAACTGTTTTTT.

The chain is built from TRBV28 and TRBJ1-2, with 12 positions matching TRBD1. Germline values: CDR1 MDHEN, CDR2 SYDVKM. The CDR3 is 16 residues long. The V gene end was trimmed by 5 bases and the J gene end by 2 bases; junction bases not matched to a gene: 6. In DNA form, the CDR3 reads TGTGCCAGCAGTGCCGGGACAGGGGGCTTCAACTATGGCTACACCTTC. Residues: CASSAGTGGFNYGYTF.

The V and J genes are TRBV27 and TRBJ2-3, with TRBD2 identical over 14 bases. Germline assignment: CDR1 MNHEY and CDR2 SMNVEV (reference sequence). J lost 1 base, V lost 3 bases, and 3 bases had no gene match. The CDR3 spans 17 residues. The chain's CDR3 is CASSLGLAGAGTDTQYF. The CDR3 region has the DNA TGTGCCAGCAGTTTGGGACTAGCGGGGGCCGGCACAGATACGCAGTATTTT.

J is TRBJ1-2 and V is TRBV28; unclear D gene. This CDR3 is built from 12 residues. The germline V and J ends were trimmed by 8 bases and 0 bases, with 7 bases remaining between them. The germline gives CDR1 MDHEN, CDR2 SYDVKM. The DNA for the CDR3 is TGTGCCAGCTCCAGTCCTAACTATGGCTACACCTTC. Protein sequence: CASSSPNYGYTF.

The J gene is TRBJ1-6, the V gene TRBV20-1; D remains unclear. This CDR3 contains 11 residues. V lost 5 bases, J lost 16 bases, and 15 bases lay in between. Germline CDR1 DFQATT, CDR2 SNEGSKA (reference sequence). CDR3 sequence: CSASPGGRLHF. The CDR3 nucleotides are TGCAGTGCTTCCCCCGGCGGGCGGCTCCACTTT.

DNA for the CDR3: TGTGCCAGCAGTCAAAACAGGGGTGAAAAACTGTTTTTT. Residues: CASSQNRGEKLFF. The J gene is TRBJ1-4, the V gene TRBV27, with TRBD1 matching over 7 bases. The CDR3 totals 13 residues. CDR1 is MNHEY, CDR2 SMNVEV, per germline (reference sequence). The V and J ends lost 5 bases and 7 bases, in that order; junction bases with no gene match: 4.

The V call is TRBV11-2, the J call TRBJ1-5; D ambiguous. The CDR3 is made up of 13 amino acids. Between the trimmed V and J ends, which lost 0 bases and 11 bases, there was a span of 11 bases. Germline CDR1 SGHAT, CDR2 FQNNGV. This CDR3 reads CASSLDRTGTQHF. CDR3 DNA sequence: TGTGCCAGCAGCTTAGATAGGACGGGAACCCAGCATTTT.

CDR3: CASSNLNTGTWSQPQHF. CDR3 coding DNA: TGTGCCAGCAGTAACCTAAACACCGGGACATGGAGTCAGCCCCAGCATTTT. The J gene is TRBJ1-5, the V gene TRBV28, with D possibly TRBD1 on 6 matching bases. The CDR3 totals 17 residues. Germline V gene data show CDR1 as MDHEN and CDR2 as SYDVKM. V was clipped by 5 bases and J by 6 bases, with 23 bases between them.

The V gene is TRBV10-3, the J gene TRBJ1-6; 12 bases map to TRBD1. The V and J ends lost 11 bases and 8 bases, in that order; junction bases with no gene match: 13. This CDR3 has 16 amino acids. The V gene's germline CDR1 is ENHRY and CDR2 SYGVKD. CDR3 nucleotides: TGTGCCGCACCGGGACAGGGGGCCCCCAAGGATTCACCCCTCCACTTT. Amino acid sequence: CAAPGQGAPKDSPLHF.

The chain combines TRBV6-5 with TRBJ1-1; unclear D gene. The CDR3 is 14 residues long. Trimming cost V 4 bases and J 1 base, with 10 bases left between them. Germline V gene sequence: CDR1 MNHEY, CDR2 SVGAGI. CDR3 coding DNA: TGTGCCAGCAGTTCGGGATGGGGGAACACTGAAGCTTTCTTT. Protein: CASSSGWGNTEAFF.

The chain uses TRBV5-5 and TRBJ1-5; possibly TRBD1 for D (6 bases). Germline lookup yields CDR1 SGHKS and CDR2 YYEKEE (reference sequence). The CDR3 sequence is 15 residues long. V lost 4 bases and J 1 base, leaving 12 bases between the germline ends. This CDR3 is CASSPDSASNQPQHF. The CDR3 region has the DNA TGTGCCAGCAGCCCGGACAGTGCGAGCAATCAGCCCCAGCATTTT.

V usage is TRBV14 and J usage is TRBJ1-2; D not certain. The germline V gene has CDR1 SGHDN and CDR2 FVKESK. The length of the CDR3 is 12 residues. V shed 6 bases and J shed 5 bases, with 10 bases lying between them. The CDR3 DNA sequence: TGTGCCAGCAGTGACGGGATTTATGGCTACACCTTC. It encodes CASSDGIYGYTF.

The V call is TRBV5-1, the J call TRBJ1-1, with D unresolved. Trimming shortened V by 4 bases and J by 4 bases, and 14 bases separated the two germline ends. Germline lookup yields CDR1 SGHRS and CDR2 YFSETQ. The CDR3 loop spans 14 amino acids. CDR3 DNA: TGCGCCAGCAGCCTAACAACAGCCACCACTGAAGCTTTCTTT. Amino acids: CASSLTTATTEAFF.

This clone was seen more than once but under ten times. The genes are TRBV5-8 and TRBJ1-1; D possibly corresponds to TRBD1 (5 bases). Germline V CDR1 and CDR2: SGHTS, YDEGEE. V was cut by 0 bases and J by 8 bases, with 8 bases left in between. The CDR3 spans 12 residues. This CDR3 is CASSLGRGEAFF. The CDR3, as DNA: TGTGCCAGCAGCTTGGGTCGGGGGGAAGCTTTCTTT.

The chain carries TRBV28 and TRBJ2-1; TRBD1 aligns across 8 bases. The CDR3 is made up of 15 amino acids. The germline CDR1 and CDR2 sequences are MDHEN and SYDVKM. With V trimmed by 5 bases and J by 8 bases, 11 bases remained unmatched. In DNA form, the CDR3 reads TGTGCCAGCAGTCCAGAGGACAGGGTCGCGGATGAGCAGTTCTTC. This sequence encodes CASSPEDRVADEQFF.

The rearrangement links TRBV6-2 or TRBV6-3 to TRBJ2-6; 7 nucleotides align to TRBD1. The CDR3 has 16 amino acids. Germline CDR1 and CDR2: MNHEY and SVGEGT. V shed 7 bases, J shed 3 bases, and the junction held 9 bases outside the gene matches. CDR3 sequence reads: CASTPGRQGGANVLTF. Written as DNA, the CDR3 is TGTGCCAGCACCCCAGGAAGACAGGGTGGGGCCAACGTCCTGACTTTC.

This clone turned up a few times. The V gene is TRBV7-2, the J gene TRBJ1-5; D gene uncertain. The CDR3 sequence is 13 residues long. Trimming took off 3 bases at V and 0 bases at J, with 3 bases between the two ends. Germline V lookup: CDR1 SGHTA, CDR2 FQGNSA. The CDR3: CASSLRSNQPQHF. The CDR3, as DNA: TGTGCCAGCAGCTTGCGTAGCAATCAGCCCCAGCATTTT.

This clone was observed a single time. The CDR3 DNA reads TGCAGTGCTAGTGAGCGGGGGGGCATCGATACGCAGTATTTT. Translated, it gives CSASERGGIDTQYF. The chain joins TRBV20-1 to TRBJ2-3; TRBD2 matches 10 bases. J was trimmed by 6 bases and V by 3 bases; bases with no gene match: 6. Per the germline V gene, CDR1 is DFQATT and CDR2 is SNEGSKA (reference sequence). The CDR3 runs to 14 residues.

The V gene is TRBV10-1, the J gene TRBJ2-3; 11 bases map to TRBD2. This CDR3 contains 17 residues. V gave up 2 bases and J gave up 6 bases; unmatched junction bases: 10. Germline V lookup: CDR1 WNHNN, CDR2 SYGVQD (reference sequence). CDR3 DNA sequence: TGCGCCAGCAGTGAGGGTTCTAGCGGGGGGAGACTGGATACGCAGTATTTT. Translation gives CASSEGSSGGRLDTQYF.

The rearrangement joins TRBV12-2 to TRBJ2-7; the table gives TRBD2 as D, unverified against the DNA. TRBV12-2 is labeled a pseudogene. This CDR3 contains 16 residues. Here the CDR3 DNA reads TGTGCAAGTCGCCCTACGCTAGCGGGGGTGACCTACGAGCAGTACGTC. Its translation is CASRPTLAGVTYEQYV.

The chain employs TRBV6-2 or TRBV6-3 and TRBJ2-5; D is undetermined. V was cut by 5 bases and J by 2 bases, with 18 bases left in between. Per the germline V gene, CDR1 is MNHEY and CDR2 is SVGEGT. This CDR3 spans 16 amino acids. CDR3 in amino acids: CASSTGTLRLQETQYF. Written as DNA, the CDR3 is TGTGCCAGCAGTACCGGAACCTTGCGACTGCAAGAGACCCAGTACTTC.

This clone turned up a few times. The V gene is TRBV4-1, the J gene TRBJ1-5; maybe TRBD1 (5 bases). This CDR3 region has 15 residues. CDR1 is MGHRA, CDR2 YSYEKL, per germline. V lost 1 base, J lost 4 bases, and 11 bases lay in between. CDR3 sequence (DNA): TGCGCCAGCAGCCAAGGGTGGGGGGAGAATCAGCCCCAGCATTTT. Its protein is CASSQGWGENQPQHF.

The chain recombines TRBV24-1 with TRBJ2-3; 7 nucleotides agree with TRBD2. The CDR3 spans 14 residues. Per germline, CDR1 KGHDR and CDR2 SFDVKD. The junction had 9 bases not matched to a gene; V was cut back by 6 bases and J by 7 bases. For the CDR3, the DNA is TGTGCCACCAGTACAACACGCGGGGGAAATACGCAGTATTTT. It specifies CATSTTRGGNTQYF.